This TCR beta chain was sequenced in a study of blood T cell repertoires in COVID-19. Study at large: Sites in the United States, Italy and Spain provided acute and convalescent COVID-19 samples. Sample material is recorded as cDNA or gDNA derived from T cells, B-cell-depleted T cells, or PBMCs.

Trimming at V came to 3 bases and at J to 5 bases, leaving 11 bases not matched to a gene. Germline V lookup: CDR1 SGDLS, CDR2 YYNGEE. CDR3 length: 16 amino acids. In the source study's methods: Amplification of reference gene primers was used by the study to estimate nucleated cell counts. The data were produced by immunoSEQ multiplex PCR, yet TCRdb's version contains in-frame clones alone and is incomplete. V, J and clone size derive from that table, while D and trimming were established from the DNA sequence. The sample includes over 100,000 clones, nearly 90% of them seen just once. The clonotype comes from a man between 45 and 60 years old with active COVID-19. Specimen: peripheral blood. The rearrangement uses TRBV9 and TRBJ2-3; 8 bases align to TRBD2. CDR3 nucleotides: TGTGCCAGCAGCGCAGTACCGGGACTAGACTTAGATACGCAGTATTTT. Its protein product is CASSAVPGLDLDTQYF.